The text below deals with one TCR beta chain. TCRdb's table, derived via immunoSEQ multiplex PCR, lists solely in-frame clones and lacks some. Of a few hundred thousand clones listed, 70% to 90% were seen once; the top ten hold 2.2%. This entry belongs to a study of blood T cell repertoires in COVID-19. In the study overall: Sample material is recorded as cDNA or gDNA derived from T cells, B-cell-depleted T cells, or PBMCs.

The cohort comprised adults aged about 18 to 90 years residing in 20 to 30 US areas. Researchers sorted participants into cohorts using their self-reported clinical history. This CDR3 has 13 amino acids. Germline CDR1 and CDR2: GTSNPN and SVGIG (reference sequence). V lost 0 bases to trimming and J lost 8 bases, with 11 bases between them. The source is a man aged 25-45 years who had recovered from COVID-19. The sample comprised PBMCs or T cells enriched from blood (not recorded which). The rearrangement uses TRBV30 and TRBJ2-1; possible D gene TRBD1, 5 bases. This CDR3 reads CAWSVTGGYEQFF. The CDR3 nucleotides read TGTGCCTGGAGTGTCACAGGCGGCTATGAGCAGTTCTTC.